This T cell receptor beta chain was obtained from a study of shared clonotypes between healthy human individuals. Repertoires were generated with immunoSEQ multiplex PCR, while TCRdb's copy carries only in-frame clones and drops some. This table has about 2.2 million clones, 85% to 95% appearing once. Terminally differentiated effector memory CD45RA+ cells were excluded by CCR7 positive selection of CD45RO-negative cells. Material for sequencing was naive CD8+ T cells from PBMCs. The TCR sequence derives from a man aged 18 to 30 in good health. Some clones in this sample may be carry-over from other donors' samples.

The CDR3 loop reads CASSQSQTTGELFF. The CDR3 bases are TGCGCCAGCAGCCAATCCCAGACTACCGGGGAGCTGTTTTTT. The V and J genes are TRBV4-1 and TRBJ2-2; D is unresolved. CDR1 is MGHRA, CDR2 YSYEKL, per germline. The CDR3 length is 14 residues. Trimming cost V 2 bases and J 5 bases, with 9 bases left between them.